A single T cell receptor (beta chain) is shown here with its context. The CDR3 totals 14 residues. Per germline, CDR1 SQVTM and CDR2 ANQGSEA. Trimming removed 5 bases at V and 0 bases at J, with 13 bases between. This entry is derived from a study of blood T cell repertoires in COVID-19. Study-level background: The analysed material was cDNA or gDNA that came from T cells, B-cell-depleted T cells, or PBMCs.

Original processing notes: From reference gene primer amplification, estimates of nucleated cell counts were derived. Produced via immunoSEQ multiplex PCR; TCRdb's table is partial and in-frame only. V, J and clone size are taken as reported in that table, and D and trimming were inferred from the DNA itself. The sample includes around 250,000 clones, 86% of them seen just once. The origin of this receptor is a woman older than 75 with COVID-19, enrolled during active disease. The sequenced sample consisted of peripheral blood. The chain uses TRBV29-1 and TRBJ1-2, with D unclear. The CDR3 region has the DNA TGCAGCGTTTTAGGCGGCAGAACTAACTATGGCTACACCTTC. Its protein product is CSVLGGRTNYGYTF.